These 17 T cell receptor beta chains came from one sample sequenced in a study of tumor-infiltrating lymphocytes in primary liver carcinoma. The investigators made TCR beta cDNA from about 510 ng total RNA, using a constant-region primer. The TCR beta library was amplified through three nested multiplex PCR rounds in a modified ARM-PCR procedure. The study ran its first two PCR rounds for about 11 cycles each, using TRBV1-TRBV30 forward primers and a C-beta reverse primer. TCRdb processed the multiplex PCR reads anew with MiXCR; each CDR3 protein has one entry. The table shows 95,000 to 150,000 distinct CDR3 sequences, with 65% to 75% occurring only once. Unsorted bulk tissue of roughly 19-30 mg yielded co-extracted RNA and DNA. The sequenced sample consisted of tumor-adjacent normal liver tissue. The receptors were gathered from a woman aged 60-75 years with primary liver carcinoma and hepatitis B virus infection.

Concerning this clonotype itself: This CDR3 is missing its conserved last phenylalanine or tryptophan, likely due to a read error. V gene TRBV11-2 combines with J gene TRBJ2-1; D possibly corresponds to TRBD2 (6 bases). Germline V lookup: CDR1 SGHAT, CDR2 FQNNGV. This CDR3 contains 15 residues. The V end was cut by 0 bases, the J end by 10 bases, with 16 bases between. CDR3 amino acids: CASSLEGGSIDEQFL. CDR3 DNA: TGTGCCAGCAGCTTAGAGGGAGGAAGTATCGACGAGCAGTTCCTC.

Ten or more counts support this clonotype. The chain couples TRBV30 to TRBJ2-7; TRBD2 might be the D (6 bases). CDR1 and CDR2 (germline): GTSNPN, SVGIG (reference sequence). The V end was cut by 3 bases, the J end by 0 bases, with 15 bases between. The CDR3 is 15 amino acids. CDR3 coding DNA: TGTGCCTGGAGCATCGGGACTTTTAGCTCCTACGAGCAGTACTTC. As protein: CAWSIGTFSSYEQYF.

This clonotype was counted between two and nine times. V is TRBV19 and J is TRBJ2-3; D unclear. The CDR3 runs 11 residues. In germline, CDR1 is LNHDA, CDR2 SQIVND (reference sequence). The V end was cut by 6 bases, the J end by 2 bases, with 3 bases between. For the CDR3, the DNA is TGTGCCAGTAGGATCACAGATACGCAGTATTTT. It translates to CASRITDTQYF.

The V call is TRBV5-1, the J call TRBJ2-5, with TRBD2 matching 8 bases. CDR1 and CDR2 from the germline V gene are SGHRS and YFSETQ. The CDR3 length is 16 residues. V trimming: 6 bases; J trimming: 6 bases; junction bases outside the gene matches: 16. The CDR3: CASNWATSAQGQTQYF. In DNA, the CDR3 is TGCGCCAGCAACTGGGCGACTAGCGCCCAGGGGCAGACCCAGTACTTC. The full variable domain, its missing parts supplied by reference TRBV5-1 and TRBJ2-5, is KAGVTQTPRYLIKTRGQQVTLSCSPISGHRSVSWYQQTPGQGLQFLFEYFSETQRNKGNFPGRFSGRQFSNSRSEMNVSTLELGDSALYLCASNWATSAQGQTQYFGPGTRLLVL.

Ten or more counts support this clonotype. The rearrangement joins TRBV5-4 to TRBJ2-7, with D possibly being TRBD1 or TRBD2 (5 bases each). With 4 bases removed from V and 1 base from J, the gap between germline ends came to 12 bases. Looked up from germline, CDR1 is SGHNT and CDR2 is YYREEE (reference sequence). This CDR3 spans 14 amino acids. The CDR3 loop reads CASSVLGPSYEQYF. In DNA, the CDR3 is TGTGCCAGCAGCGTGCTGGGACCGTCCTACGAGCAGTACTTC.

Turning to this clonotype: Without the conserved terminal phenylalanine or tryptophan, this CDR3 likely stems from a read error. The limits of the CDR3 on the DNA are not certain, so only TCRdb's listed CDR3 is given. V gene TRBV6-5 combines with J gene TRBJ2-3; TRBD1, the table's D call, lacks a check against the DNA. Germline CDR1 MNHEY, CDR2 SVGAGI. The CDR3 extends over 15 residues, inclusive of both ends. CDR3 region: CASSTRGGSTDTRYL.

The table lists this clonotype with a few counts. One base away lies a much larger clone, so this may be a sequencing read error. V gene TRBV6-5 combines with J gene TRBJ2-1; D might be TRBD2 (6 bases). The V end lost 5 bases, the J end lost 3 bases, and 14 bases lay between the germline ends. The germline gives CDR1 MNHEY, CDR2 SVGAGI. This CDR3 comprises 15 residues. The CDR3 sequence: CASSHGLANYNEQFF. CDR3 DNA sequence: TGTGCCAGCAGTCACGGGCTAGCGAACTACAATGAGCAGTTCTTC.

For this clonotype: Its ends do not fully match the called genes, so a read error is possible. The chain employs TRBV4-1 and TRBJ1-3; unclear D gene. The germline V gene has CDR1 MGHRA and CDR2 YSYEKL. CDR3 length: 12 amino acids. CDR3 coding DNA: TGCGCTAGCAGCCAAGCGGCAAACACCATATATTTT. Encoded protein: CASSQAANTIYF.

On this clonotype itself: With a much larger clone just one base away, this may be a read error. The rearrangement joins TRBV5-1 to TRBJ1-2, with D perhaps TRBD1 (6 bases). The germline V gene encodes CDR1 SGHRS and CDR2 YFSETQ. The CDR3 extends over 14 amino acids. In nucleotides, the CDR3 is TGCGCCAGCAGCGCAGGGGACATGAACTATTGCTACACCTTC. Translated, it gives CASSAGDMNYCYTF.

V is TRBV12-3 or TRBV12-4 and J is TRBJ2-6; D perhaps matches TRBD1 (5 bases). The CDR3 runs 15 residues. Trimming took 4 bases from V and 3 from J, leaving 10 bases between them. CDR3 DNA: TGTGCCAGCAGTTCGCGCAGGGTTGGGGCCAACGTCCTGACTTTC. This translates into CASSSRRVGANVLTF.

Points on this clonotype: The final CDR3 position lacks the conserved phenylalanine or tryptophan, pointing to a likely read error. The CDR3 nucleotides read TGCAGCGGTATGACAGGGGGTAAAGAAAAACTGTTTTTA. It encodes CSGMTGGKEKLFL. The gene calls are TRBV29-1 and TRBJ1-4; 9 nucleotides line up with TRBD1. Germline V lookup: CDR1 SQVTM, CDR2 ANQGSEA. The CDR3 extends over 13 amino acids. V was clipped by 7 bases and J by 8 bases; unmatched bases: 8.

About this clonotype itself: The junction does not match germline at one end; this may be a read error. The rearrangement joins TRBV29-1 to TRBJ2-1; the match to TRBD2 covers 12 bases. CDR1 is SQVTM and CDR2 is ANQGSEA in the germline V gene. The length of the CDR3 is 13 residues. This CDR3 reads CSTPGLAGYQQSF. CDR3 DNA: TGCAGCACCCCGGGACTAGCGGGTTACCAACAGTCATTC.

For this clonotype: A read error may produce the germline difference seen at one junction end. The chain links TRBV6-5 to TRBJ2-7, with D tentatively TRBD2 (6 bases). Germline values: CDR1 MNHEY, CDR2 SVGAGI. CDR3 length equals 16 residues. The CDR3 nucleotides are TGTGCCAGCGGAAGACTCATGGTGGGAGGCTCCTACGAGCAGTATTTC. This codes for CASGRLMVGGSYEQYF.

This clonotype came up a few times. The chain recombines TRBV9 with TRBJ2-3, with no clear D. CDR3 length: 15 residues. The V gene lost 0 bases and the J gene lost 4 bases, with 12 bases spanning the gap. Germline-derived CDR1 and CDR2 are SGDLS and YYNGEE. The CDR3 reads CASSVGNEVADTQYF. The DNA for the CDR3 is TGTGCCAGCAGCGTAGGAAACGAGGTGGCAGATACGCAGTATTTT.

Note on this clonotype: The final CDR3 position lacks the conserved phenylalanine or tryptophan, pointing to a likely read error. The rearrangement joins TRBV7-8 to TRBJ2-7, with D possibly TRBD1 on 6 matching bases. The CDR3 is 14 amino acids. Germline assignment: CDR1 SGHVS and CDR2 FQNEAQ. CDR3 amino acids: CASSPSQGFYDQYI. The DNA of the CDR3 is TGTGCCAGCAGCCCCTCACAGGGATTTTACGATCAGTACATC.

The count of this clonotype is one. The CDR3 end shows no conserved phenylalanine or tryptophan, and so a read error is likely. The rearrangement uses TRBV4-2 and TRBJ2-3; 7 nucleotides agree with TRBD2. The CDR3 runs to 16 residues. Germline V gene lookup returns CDR1 LGHNA and CDR2 YNFKEQ. The CDR3 region is CASCQGRRGNTDTQYL. CDR3 bases: TGTGCCAGCTGCCAAGGACGGCGGGGGAACACAGATACGCAGTATCTT.

Only one count was recorded for this clonotype. Possible read error: a much larger clone is one base away. This chain uses TRBV5-1 with TRBJ1-1; TRBD1 aligns across 10 bases. The CDR3 extends over 15 amino acids. CDR1 and CDR2 from the germline V gene are SGHRS and YFSETQ. The CDR3 region has the DNA TGCGCCAGCAGCCAGGGACAGGGGATGAACTCTGAAGCTTTCTTT. Translating gives CASSQGQGMNSEAFF.